These 23 T cell receptor beta chains share one sample of origin, sequenced in a study of T cell responses to AZD1222 COVID-19 vaccine. Measured with immunoSEQ multiplex PCR; TCRdb has only the in-frame clones, and not every one. The sample has 40,000 to 60,000 clones; around nine tenths are singletons. The input for sequencing was peripheral blood, taken 28 days after the second AZD1222 dose. The receptors were sampled from an adult who received the AZD1222 COVID-19 vaccine.

The chain carries TRBV28 and TRBJ2-5; D gene ambiguous. The CDR3 is 11 amino acids. Looked up from germline, CDR1 is MDHEN and CDR2 is SYDVKM. Trimming pared 1 base from V and 5 bases from J, leaving 2 bases between. In DNA, the CDR3 is TGTGCCAGCAGTTTATCGGAGACCCAGTACTTC. This gives the protein CASSLSETQYF. The full variable domain, rest sourced from reference TRBV28 and TRBJ2-5, is DVKVTQSSRYLVKRTGEKVFLECVQDMDHENMFWYRQDPGLGLRLIYFSYDVKMKEKGDIPEGYSVSREKKERFSLILESASTNQTSMYLCASSLSETQYFGPGTRLLVL.

The CDR3 loop reads CASSHGTHYGYTF. Written as DNA, the CDR3 is TGTGCCAGCAGTCATGGGACGCACTATGGCTACACCTTC. The chain uses TRBV6-2 or TRBV6-3 and TRBJ1-2; possible D gene TRBD1, 5 bases. Germline V gene lookup returns CDR1 MNHEY and CDR2 SVGEGT. This CDR3 comprises 13 residues. Trimming left V 5 bases short and J 3 bases short, with 10 bases between.

The rearrangement uses TRBV6-4 and TRBJ1-5; a weak D match, TRBD1 (5 bases). The V end was cut by 4 bases, the J end by 9 bases, with 19 bases between. CDR3 size: 15 residues. The germline V gene encodes CDR1 MRHNA and CDR2 SNTAGT. The CDR3: CASSVEWGTKWPQHF. CDR3 coding DNA: TGTGCCAGCAGTGTGGAATGGGGGACTAAATGGCCCCAGCATTTT.

The chain is built from TRBV5-6 and TRBJ1-2; D is possibly TRBD1 (5 bases). The CDR3 runs 15 residues. Trimming pared 4 bases from V and 3 bases from J, leaving 16 bases between. Germline assignment: CDR1 SGHDT and CDR2 YYEEEE. In nucleotides, the CDR3 is TGTGCCAGCAGCCACGGGGGTGGTACGTACTATGGCTACACCTTC. Its translation is CASSHGGGTYYGYTF.

This chain connects TRBV27 to TRBJ1-1, with D hard to call. Trimming took 2 bases from V and 0 from J, leaving 4 bases between them. Per the germline V gene, CDR1 is MNHEY and CDR2 is SMNVEV (reference sequence). The CDR3 length is 13 residues. Here the CDR3 DNA reads TGTGCCAGCAGTTTAACTTTGAACACTGAAGCTTTCTTT. Protein product: CASSLTLNTEAFF.

This chain joins TRBV18 and TRBJ2-1; 14 bases are a match to TRBD2. The CDR3 runs to 13 residues. V lost 8 bases to trimming and J lost 7 bases; unmatched junction nucleotides: 1. CDR1 and CDR2 from the germline V gene are KGHSH and LQKENI. The CDR3 sequence is CASGTSGRNEQFF. The CDR3 bases are TGTGCCAGCGGGACTAGCGGGAGAAATGAGCAGTTCTTC.

The chain has TRBV28 and TRBJ1-2, with D uncertain. Germline V lookup: CDR1 MDHEN, CDR2 SYDVKM. The CDR3 runs to 13 residues. With 2 bases removed from V and 3 bases from J, the gap between germline ends came to 7 bases. Written as DNA, the CDR3 is TGTGCCAGCAGTTTAGTCGCAGACTATGGCTACACCTTC. Translated, it gives CASSLVADYGYTF.

This chain links TRBV7-6 with TRBJ2-5, with D hard to call. Deletions cut 1 base from V and 5 bases from J, with 8 bases between. The V gene's germline CDR1 is SGHVS and CDR2 FNYEAQ. The CDR3 sequence is 13 residues long. The CDR3 reads CASSLDYRETQYF. The CDR3, as DNA: TGTGCCAGCAGCTTAGATTATAGGGAGACCCAGTACTTC. The full variable domain, rest sourced from reference TRBV7-6 and TRBJ2-5, is GAGVSQSPRYKVTKRGQDVALRCDPISGHVSLYWYRQALGQGPEFLTYFNYEAQQDKSGLPNDRFSAERPEGSISTLTIQRTEQRDSAMYRCASSLDYRETQYFGPGTRLLVL.

This chain joins TRBV24-1 and TRBJ2-1, with TRBD2 as a possible D gene (7 bases). V dropped 2 bases and J dropped 9 bases, with 16 bases sitting between them. CDR3 size: 15 residues. The germline CDR1 and CDR2 sequences are KGHDR and SFDVKD. DNA of the CDR3: TGTGCCACCAGTGATTGGGCGGGAGTACAGGGTGAGCAGTTCTTC. It specifies CATSDWAGVQGEQFF.

The V gene is TRBV3-1 (or the pseudogene TRBV3-2), the J gene TRBJ2-2; D is uncertain. Per germline, CDR1 LGHDT and CDR2 YNNKEL (reference sequence). There are 13 residues in the CDR3. Trimming took off 2 bases at V and 7 bases at J, with 8 bases between the two ends. The CDR3 spells CASSQMRFGELFF. In DNA form, the CDR3 reads TGTGCCAGCAGCCAAATGAGGTTCGGGGAGCTGTTTTTT.

The gene calls are TRBV7-8 and TRBJ1-2, with 8 nucleotides matching TRBD1. In germline, CDR1 is SGHVS, CDR2 FQNEAQ. The CDR3 loop spans 15 amino acids. The V and J ends lost 4 bases and 7 bases, in that order; junction bases with no gene match: 11. The CDR3 bases are TGTGCCAGCAGCTCTAGGACAGGGCGGCGGAGTGGCTACACCTTC. It encodes CASSSRTGRRSGYTF.

The chain carries TRBV19 and TRBJ2-1, with a possible D match to TRBD2 (6 bases). This CDR3 region has 14 residues. CDR1 is LNHDA, CDR2 SQIVND, per germline (reference sequence). Trimming cost V 3 bases and J 5 bases, with 11 bases left between them. The CDR3 sequence is CASSIVWGDNEQFF. The CDR3 DNA follows: TGTGCCAGTAGTATCGTATGGGGGGACAATGAGCAGTTCTTC.

The genes are TRBV2 and TRBJ2-3; a weak D match, TRBD1 (5 bases). CDR1 SNHLY and CDR2 FYNNEI come from the germline V gene. The CDR3 has 17 amino acids. The V gene lost 7 bases and the J gene lost 2 bases, with 22 bases spanning the gap. The CDR3 DNA sequence: TGTGCCAGCACTCGCGGAGACAGAAGTTTCTTCACAGATACGCAGTATTTT. This translates into CASTRGDRSFFTDTQYF.

The V gene is TRBV5-8, the J gene TRBJ1-2; 7 bases match TRBD1. Germline V gives CDR1 SGHTS, CDR2 YDEGEE. This CDR3 is 14 amino acids long. Trimming removed 2 bases from V and 4 bases from J; junction bases left unmatched: 5. CDR3: CASSFDRESYGYTF. The CDR3 DNA is TGTGCCAGCAGCTTCGACAGGGAGTCCTATGGCTACACCTTC.

This sequence joins TRBV27 and TRBJ2-2; 10 positions match TRBD1. The CDR3 has 14 residues. Germline values: CDR1 MNHEY, CDR2 SMNVEV (reference sequence). Trimming removed 6 bases from V and 3 bases from J; junction bases left unmatched: 1. In DNA, the CDR3 is TGTGCCAGCAGGGACAGGGGGGACACCGGGGAGCTGTTTTTT. Protein: CASRDRGDTGELFF.

The J gene is TRBJ2-2, the V gene TRBV4-3; the match to TRBD2 covers 10 bases. The V gene's germline CDR1 is LGHNA and CDR2 YSLEER. The CDR3 consists of 21 residues. V was pared by 4 bases and J by 0 bases, with 17 bases of the junction left unmatched. The CDR3 sequence is CASSRRSGGLAGDSNTGELFF. The CDR3 DNA reads TGCGCCAGCAGCCGGAGATCCGGGGGGCTAGCGGGAGACTCGAACACCGGGGAGCTGTTTTTT.

The J gene is TRBJ1-1, the V gene TRBV4-1; TRBD1 might be the D (5 bases). Germline lookup yields CDR1 MGHRA and CDR2 YSYEKL. V gave up 1 base and J gave up 8 bases, with 8 bases separating them. The CDR3 runs to 12 residues. CDR3 DNA sequence: TGCGCCAGCAGCCAAGGAGGACACGAAGCTTTCTTT. Encoded protein: CASSQGGHEAFF.

This clone was seen a single time. This chain uses TRBV7-9 with TRBJ1-1, with D perhaps TRBD1 (5 bases). V lost 4 bases and J lost 1, with 10 bases in between. There are 14 residues in the CDR3. CDR1 and CDR2 (germline): SEHNR, FQNEAQ (reference sequence). CDR3 DNA sequence: TGTGCCAGCAGCTGGTCGGGGGAGAACACTGAAGCTTTCTTT. Amino acid sequence: CASSWSGENTEAFF.

The chain uses TRBV27 and TRBJ2-2; 11 bases align to TRBD2. Trimming cost V 7 bases and J 5 bases; bases outside gene matches: 18. Germline V gene lookup returns CDR1 MNHEY and CDR2 SMNVEV (reference sequence). The CDR3 consists of 19 residues. The CDR3 DNA is TGTGCCAGCACCGCCCTTAGTGTAGCGGGAGGGCCGGGAACCGGGGAGCTGTTTTTT. As protein: CASTALSVAGGPGTGELFF.

The CDR3 reads CASSQEKGTTNTEAFF. CDR3 DNA: TGCGCCAGCAGCCAAGAAAAAGGGACAACGAACACTGAAGCTTTCTTT. The chain combines TRBV4-1 with TRBJ1-1; possibly TRBD1 for D (6 bases). Trimming cost V 0 bases and J 1 base, with 12 bases left between them. In germline, CDR1 is MGHRA, CDR2 YSYEKL. The CDR3 totals 16 residues.

CDR3 region: CASSRTTVLTDTQYF. DNA for the CDR3: TGTGCCAGCTCACGGACTACGGTACTCACAGATACGCAGTATTTT. The J gene is TRBJ2-3, the V gene TRBV18, with D possibly TRBD2 on 6 matching bases. CDR1 is KGHSH and CDR2 is LQKENI in the germline V gene. There are 15 residues in the CDR3. Trimming left V 4 bases short and J 2 bases short, with 13 bases between.

The chain employs TRBV19 and TRBJ2-1; unclear D gene. This CDR3 region has 17 residues. The V end was cut by 4 bases, the J end by 4 bases, with 20 bases between. CDR1 is LNHDA and CDR2 is SQIVND in the germline V gene (reference sequence). CDR3 sequence (DNA): TGTGCCAGTAGTACTACAGCAGGCTCTTTGTTATACAATGAGCAGTTCTTC. This gives the protein CASSTTAGSLLYNEQFF.

This clone was seen a few times. This rearrangement joins TRBV4-1 to TRBJ1-1; TRBD1 matches at 9 bases. Trimming cost V 3 bases and J 1 base; bases outside gene matches: 6. Germline CDR1 and CDR2: MGHRA and YSYEKL. The CDR3 totals 16 residues. CDR3: CASSQAQGAWNTEAFF. DNA for the CDR3: TGCGCCAGCAGCCAGGCACAGGGGGCGTGGAACACTGAAGCTTTCTTT.